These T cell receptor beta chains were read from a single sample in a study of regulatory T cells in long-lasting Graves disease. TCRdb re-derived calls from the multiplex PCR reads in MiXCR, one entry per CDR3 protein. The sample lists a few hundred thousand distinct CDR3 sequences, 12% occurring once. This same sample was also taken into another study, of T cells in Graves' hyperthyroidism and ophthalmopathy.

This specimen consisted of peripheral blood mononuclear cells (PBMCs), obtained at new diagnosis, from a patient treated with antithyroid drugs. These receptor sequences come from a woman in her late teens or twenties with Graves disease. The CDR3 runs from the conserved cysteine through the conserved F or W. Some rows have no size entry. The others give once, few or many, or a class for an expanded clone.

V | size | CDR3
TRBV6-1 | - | CASSDRTGSTSGSLYEQYF
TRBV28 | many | CASRSKLAGGSGEQFF
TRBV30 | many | CARRRMNTEAFF
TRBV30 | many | CAWSEGRGVEQYF
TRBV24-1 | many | CATSDLSNDNEQFF
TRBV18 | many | CASYGTSNGNTIYF
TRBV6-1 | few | CASSSGASTTFAF
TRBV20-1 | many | CSARDLGAGDSQPQHF
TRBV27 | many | CASSPTDRAPNIQYF
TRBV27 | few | CASSLRWASGLYNEQFF
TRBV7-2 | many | CASSPDRSHYSNQPQHF
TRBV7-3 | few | CASSLMGSHYNSPLHF
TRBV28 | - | CASSLSPRSVSYEQYF
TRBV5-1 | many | CASLPGGALVDTEAFF
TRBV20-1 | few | CSASTRRPGYTF
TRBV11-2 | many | CASSERYNEKLFF
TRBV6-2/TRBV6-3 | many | CASSYNFGKLFF
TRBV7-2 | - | CASSLALRDGYTF
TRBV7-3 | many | CASSAGGPMNTGELFF
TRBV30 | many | CAWSAGSQETQYF
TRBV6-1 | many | CASREGARNSPLHF
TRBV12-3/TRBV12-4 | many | CASSFPGALHEQFF
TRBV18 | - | CASSPIRQRTTTNEKLFF
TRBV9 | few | CASSVEAIADTQYF
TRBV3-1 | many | CASSQPPRGTGFNEKLFF
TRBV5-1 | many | CASSFETHRETQYF
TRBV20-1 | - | CSARDLVETQYF
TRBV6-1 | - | CASGPVTDTQYF
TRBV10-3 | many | CAISSTGGTYNEQFF
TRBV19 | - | CASSVQANSLPYEQYF
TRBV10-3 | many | CAISESTGPGYGYTF
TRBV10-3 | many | CAISDGQSHTEAFF
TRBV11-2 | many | CASRPTGTLNTEAFF
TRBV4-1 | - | CASSQILWTGVFEQYF
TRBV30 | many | CAWDPGPGPRVEAFF
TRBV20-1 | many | CSAQTGGDRDEKLFF
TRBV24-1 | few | CAPGVTTGQGDNQPQHF
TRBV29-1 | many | CSVEGRWEGPRTSDSYNEQFF
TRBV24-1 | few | CATTNRASWQFF
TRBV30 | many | CAWSVGAGGHNEQFF
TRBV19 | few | CASSIDRGRGGKLFF
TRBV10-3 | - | CAISEGQSTEAFF
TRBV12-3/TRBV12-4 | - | CASSADRTYGYTF
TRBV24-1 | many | CATSEGTGVATDTQYF
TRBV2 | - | CASSGGTGGISPLHF
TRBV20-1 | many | CSARDPGRNTEAFF
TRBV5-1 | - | CASSLTSSYNSPLHF
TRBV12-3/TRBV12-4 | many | CASTGSPSYEQYF
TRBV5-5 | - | CASSPRNRGTLDEQFF
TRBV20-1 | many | CSARDSGNQPQHF
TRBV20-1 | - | CGARDLLAGADGYTF
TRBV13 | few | CASSLAGEPYEQYF
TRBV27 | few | CASSPPTGYTYNEQFF
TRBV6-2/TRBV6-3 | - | CASSYLRGLKEAFF
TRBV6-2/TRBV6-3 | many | CASSYSTVSSYNEQFF